This record covers a single T cell receptor (beta chain). It lacks a known antigen. Nothing much larger sits one base from this clone, and base qualities are not available. The sample belongs to a study of T cell responses to AZD1222 COVID-19 vaccine (dated by TCRdb to the early 2020s). Regarding the study in general: AZD1222 recipients whose second dose came at about 4 weeks and those whose second dose came at about 12 weeks were combined into one group, since spike-specific TCR depth and breadth did not differ between the two schedules. TCR sequencing was performed for more than 230 trial participants, of whom about 200 were given two doses of AZD1222 and around 26 were given two doses of MenACWY control vaccine. Enrollment into the trials was organized by age into subgroups of 18-55, 56-69 and 70-plus years, and those subgroups contained 148, 28 and 57 TCR-sequenced participants, respectively. Broader findings and caveats from the paper: The vaccine-associated CD4 TCRs covered the entire spike protein, and the dominant responses fell in regions 160-218 and 743-854. Participants were mostly white British, with more females than males. The authors suggested clonal diversity may have been underestimated. Because no samples from the day 14 peak response were available, repertoires could be characterized only after the peak T cell response. Reportedly, almost half of the unique spike-specific TCRs recognized epitopes lying outside the regions that are mutated in the B.1.351 and B.1.1.7 variants. In the small 56-69-year group, the increase in depth fell short of significance, most likely because of low power. Conclusions about previously exposed vaccinees were limited because only six AZD1222 recipients were SARS-CoV-2 seropositive at baseline. After two AZD1222 doses, spike-specific TCR breadth and depth were significantly higher than at day 0 and than in MenACWY recipients.

The CDR3 regions of human TCRbeta chains were analyzed by immunosequencing. The published analysis was carried out like this. TCRs in the repertoires were matched against a reference library of SARS-CoV-2-specific TCRs that had been generated with the MIRA antigen-specificity platform. Breadth meant the fraction of unique TCRs that were SARS-CoV-2-associated, whereas depth meant the fraction of total T cells that were SARS-CoV-2-associated. Using the MIRA data, every spike-specific TCR was mapped to the spike region that the TCR reacted to and assigned to either a CD4 or a CD8 class. Log10-transformed breadth and depth values were compared by one-way ANOVA with Sidak's multiple comparisons tests. Entries here come from immuneACCESS through TCRdb and include only in-frame sequences with V and J called. Some clones fail to appear in such tables; in the studies checked, an unresolved V gene covers under half of the shortfall, and the cause of the remainder is unknown. V, J and clone size were drawn from that table, and D and trimming were deduced from the DNA. This sample comprises about 92,000 clones, under 90% of them detected only once. The ten largest clones add up to about a tenth of the sample.

Reading the label with the study, this specimen's time point is: baseline before first vaccination. Vaccinee samples were obtained from the UK trials COV001 and COV002, which included a single-blind randomized controlled phase 2/3 trial of AZD1222 (ChAdOx1 nCoV-19) in healthy adults. For TCRbeta chain sequencing, PBMC samples from trial participants were taken at day 0 and at day 28 after the second dose. The germline V gene specifies KGHSH as CDR1 and LQKENI as CDR2. V gives up 3 bases and J gives up 0 bases, and the segment between their germline ends measures 11 bases. The CDR3 contains 16 residues, cysteine and phenylalanine counted. The entry retains the CDR3 DNA only, 48 bases that are in frame from base 1.

The input for sequencing was peripheral blood, taken on day 0 of AZD1222 vaccination. The receptor's source is an adult in good health. The chain is assembled from TRBV18 and TRBJ2-2; the D gene could be either TRBD1 or TRBD2, each agreeing at 5 bases. The nucleotides read TGTGCCAGCTCACCCCCCGGGACGTCGAACACCGGGGAGCTGTTTTTT. The resulting protein is CASSPPGTSNTGELFF.